This entry is about one TCR beta chain. The data derive from a study of CD8+CD57+ T cells in acquired aplastic anemia. As for the study in general: Sorted cells (CD4+ and CD8+) yielded DNA amounts that averaged approximately 3.2 ug.

The CDR3 consists of 15 residues. Trimming stripped 6 bases from V and 5 bases from J, with 21 bases between. CDR1 DFQATT and CDR2 SNEGSKA come from the germline V gene (reference sequence). Individuals selected for sequencing had exhibited CD8+CD57+ cell expansion on flow cytometry. Patients were treatment-naive when blood was sampled. Investigators profiled TCR beta VDJ and CDR3 from genomic DNA template. TCRdb independently ran MiXCR on the reads; one entry per CDR3 protein. The repertoire consists of 200,000 or so distinct CDR3 sequences, with under 55% occurring once and the leading ten covering nearly 20%.

This chain connects TRBV20-1 to TRBJ2-3; D is possibly TRBD1 or TRBD2 (5 bases each). Sequencing used sorted CD4+, CD8+, or CD8+CD57+ T cells (not recorded which) from PBMCs. The sequence derives from a human donor with aplastic anemia. As DNA, the CDR3 is TGCAGTGCCAGCTCCCGGGACGGAGAAGGAGATACGCAGTATTTT. This codes for CSASSRDGEGDTQYF.